One and the same sample provided the 21 T cell receptor beta chains below, sequenced in a study of T cell responses to AZD1222 COVID-19 vaccine. Data came from immunoSEQ multiplex PCR; TCRdb stores just in-frame clones and leaves some out. Of tens of thousands of clones in the sample, around 83% were seen once. The sample was peripheral blood, taken on day 0 of AZD1222 vaccination. The origin of the receptors is an adult in good health.

This clone was counted once. The CDR3 loop is CASSQSRERSSYNSPLHF. In DNA form, the CDR3 reads TGCGCCAGCAGTCAATCGCGGGAGAGGAGCTCCTATAATTCACCCCTCCACTTT. This chain uses TRBV23-1 with TRBJ1-6, with D hard to call. TRBV23-1 belongs to the ORF category, with a function that is uncertain. This CDR3 comprises 18 residues. V shed 0 bases and J shed 0 bases, with 12 bases lying between them.

This CDR3 reads CASRLVGGTEAFF. CDR3 nucleotides: TGTGCCAGCAGGCTCGTAGGCGGCACTGAAGCTTTCTTT. This chain links TRBV12-3 or TRBV12-4 with TRBJ1-1; no clear D. CDR3 length: 13 residues. Trimming took 6 bases from V and 4 from J, leaving 12 bases between them.

The chain couples TRBV27 to TRBJ1-6; 8 nucleotides agree with TRBD1. CDR1 and CDR2 (germline): MNHEY, SMNVEV (reference sequence). The V and J ends lost 5 bases and 7 bases, in that order; junction bases with no gene match: 7. The CDR3 has 15 residues. The CDR3 sequence is CASSPWDRSNSPLHF. For the CDR3, the DNA is TGTGCCAGCAGTCCCTGGGACAGGTCGAATTCACCCCTCCACTTT.

The J gene is TRBJ2-3, the V gene TRBV3-1 (or the pseudogene TRBV3-2), with D possibly matching TRBD1 (5 bases). The CDR3 is made up of 16 amino acids. Germline V gene lookup returns CDR1 LGHDT and CDR2 YNNKEL (reference sequence). Trimming removed 4 bases at V and 4 bases at J, with 18 bases between. Here the CDR3 reads CASSLTARGKADTQYF. DNA for the CDR3: TGTGCCAGCAGCCTCACAGCTAGGGGTAAGGCAGATACGCAGTATTTT.

The CDR3 is CASSLGRTSPEAFF. The CDR3 nucleotides read TGTGCCAGCAGCTTAGGTCGGACTTCCCCTGAAGCTTTCTTT. The rearrangement joins TRBV11-2 to TRBJ1-1; D not resolved. The CDR3 is made up of 14 amino acids. V was cut by 1 base and J by 6 bases, with 12 bases left in between. Germline V gives CDR1 SGHAT, CDR2 FQNNGV.

The V call is TRBV18, the J call TRBJ1-6, with D hard to call. The V gene's germline CDR1 is KGHSH and CDR2 LQKENI. CDR3 length equals 15 residues. With 2 bases removed from V and 7 bases from J, the gap between germline ends came to 12 bases. The CDR3, as DNA: TGTGCCAGCTCACCATCTGGAATTCGCAATTCACCCCTCCACTTT. Amino acids: CASSPSGIRNSPLHF.

The gene calls are TRBV6-5 and TRBJ1-1; perhaps TRBD1 as D (5 bases). CDR1 is MNHEY, CDR2 SVGAGI, per germline. This CDR3 spans 13 amino acids. Trimming took 8 bases from V and 1 from J, leaving 11 bases between them. The CDR3 region is CASGRTRNTEAFF. The DNA of the CDR3 is TGTGCCAGCGGCAGGACAAGGAACACTGAAGCTTTCTTT.

The chain is built from TRBV9 and TRBJ1-1, with 7 bases fitting TRBD1. The CDR3 covers 12 residues. The germline CDR1 and CDR2 sequences are SGDLS and YYNGEE. V was pared by 4 bases and J by 7 bases, with 4 bases of the junction left unmatched. The CDR3 bases are TGTGCCAGCAGCCCCAGACAGGGTGAAGCTTTCTTT. Amino acid sequence: CASSPRQGEAFF.

The rearrangement joins TRBV7-2 to TRBJ1-2; 8 bases fit TRBD1. Germline V gene sequence: CDR1 SGHTA, CDR2 FQGNSA. J lost 8 bases, V lost 6 bases, and 8 bases had no gene match. The CDR3 is made up of 13 amino acids. CDR3 bases: TGTGCCAGCAGACCGACAGGGGCGGCAGGCTACACCTTC. Its translation: CASRPTGAAGYTF.

CDR3 coding DNA: TGTGCCAGCATCCGACAGGGGTACACTGAAGCTTTCTTT. This sequence encodes CASIRQGYTEAFF. The V and J genes are TRBV28 and TRBJ1-1, with 8 bases matching TRBD1. The trim removed 7 bases at V and 3 bases at J, leaving 4 bases unmatched. Germline-derived CDR1 and CDR2 are MDHEN and SYDVKM. The CDR3 has 13 amino acids.

The rearrangement joins TRBV6-5 to TRBJ2-3; D not resolved. The CDR3 runs to 13 residues. Trimming left V 5 bases short and J 6 bases short, with 12 bases between. Germline V gene lookup returns CDR1 MNHEY and CDR2 SVGAGI. CDR3 region: CASSPNERDTQYF. The CDR3 DNA reads as TGTGCCAGCAGTCCCAACGAACGGGATACGCAGTATTTT.

The chain combines TRBV18 with TRBJ1-6; 8 bases are shared with TRBD1. Germline lookup yields CDR1 KGHSH and CDR2 LQKENI. V shed 4 bases and J 10 bases; nucleotides not matched to a gene: 12. The CDR3 contains 16 residues. Here the CDR3 DNA reads TGTGCCAGCTCACAAACCGTCGACAGGGGTGAATCACCCCTCCACTTT. Protein product: CASSQTVDRGESPLHF.

The chain has TRBV2 and TRBJ2-6; D gene ambiguous. The CDR3 runs 14 residues. The germline gives CDR1 SNHLY, CDR2 FYNNEI. V lost 4 bases, J lost 4 bases, and 8 bases lay in between. This CDR3 is CASSASGGANVLTF. CDR3 coding DNA: TGTGCCAGCAGTGCAAGTGGGGGGGCCAACGTCCTGACTTTC.

The V gene is TRBV18, the J gene TRBJ1-2; 8 bases agree with TRBD1. This CDR3 has 14 amino acids. The germline gives CDR1 KGHSH, CDR2 LQKENI. V lost 5 bases and J lost 1; bases outside the gene matches: 3. CDR3 coding DNA: TGTGCCAGCTCAGCACAGGGGGATAACTATGGCTACACCTTC. It encodes CASSAQGDNYGYTF.

The chain carries TRBV5-8 and TRBJ1-4; 9 nucleotides match TRBD1. Germline lookup yields CDR1 SGHTS and CDR2 YDEGEE. J was trimmed by 6 bases and V by 2 bases; bases with no gene match: 11. CDR3 length: 17 residues. CDR3 in DNA: TGTGCCAGCAGCTTCTCCTGGGGGACAGGGCCCCATGAAAAACTGTTTTTT. This translates into CASSFSWGTGPHEKLFF.

This clone has just a few counts. This CDR3 reads CASSEVVASGTGELFF. The DNA of the CDR3 is TGTGCCAGCAGTGAAGTGGTCGCTTCCGGTACCGGGGAGCTGTTTTTT. This chain joins TRBV2 and TRBJ2-2; no reliable D call. CDR3 length equals 16 residues. The V and J ends lost 1 base and 5 bases respectively, with 14 bases between them. The germline CDR1 and CDR2 sequences are SNHLY and FYNNEI.

This clone was observed a handful of times. This chain's CDR3 is CASSSIKGLAGGIGQYF. The CDR3 coding sequence is TGTGCCAGCAGTTCTATAAAAGGCCTAGCGGGGGGGATTGGGCAGTACTTC. The gene calls are TRBV27 and TRBJ2-7, with 12 bases matching TRBD2. The length of the CDR3 is 17 residues. Looked up from germline, CDR1 is MNHEY and CDR2 is SMNVEV (reference sequence). Trimming at V came to 4 bases and at J to 9 bases, leaving 16 bases not matched to a gene.

The chain links TRBV10-2 to TRBJ1-1; TRBD1 is a possible D gene (6 bases). The CDR3 totals 15 residues. The germline V gene has CDR1 WSHSY and CDR2 SAAADI. V was shortened by 6 bases and J by 4 bases, with 18 bases between the two germline ends. This CDR3 is CASSQEQGRGTEAFF. The CDR3 nucleotides are TGCGCCAGCAGCCAAGAACAGGGAAGGGGCACTGAAGCTTTCTTT.

The chain joins TRBV7-2 to TRBJ1-3; no clear D. CDR3 length: 17 amino acids. Germline V CDR1 and CDR2: SGHTA, FQGNSA. V was shortened by 5 bases and J by 4 bases, with 21 bases between the two germline ends. The CDR3 nucleotides are TGTGCCAGCAGCGACTTCCGGGGAGACGGAGCCGGAAACACCATATATTTT. Protein: CASSDFRGDGAGNTIYF.

The CDR3 region is CASSYLLSGANVLTF. CDR3 sequence (DNA): TGTGCCAGCAGTTACTTACTATCTGGGGCCAACGTCCTGACTTTC. The chain joins TRBV6-5 to TRBJ2-6; D ambiguous. V gave up 1 base and J gave up 1 base, with 5 bases separating them. The CDR3 totals 15 residues. Germline CDR1 MNHEY, CDR2 SVGAGI.

The V call is TRBV6-5, the J call TRBJ2-2; D not resolved. Germline V CDR1 and CDR2: MNHEY, SVGAGI. There are 12 residues in the CDR3. V was trimmed by 8 bases and J by 6 bases, leaving 10 bases between them. The chain's CDR3 is CASGPRPGELFF. Written as DNA, the CDR3 is TGTGCCAGCGGGCCAAGACCCGGGGAGCTGTTTTTT.